The clone carrying this T cell receptor beta chain occurred a few times. Its cognate antigen is unknown. The CDR3 is 13 residues long. In germline, CDR1 is SGHAT, CDR2 FQNNGV. The V end was cut by 2 bases, the J end by 9 bases, with 11 bases between. This specimen comes from a study of shared clonotypes between healthy human individuals. The authors loaded 200 ng DNA, 27,000 or so T cell genomes, into sorted-subset replicate PCRs. Profiling relied on immunoSEQ multiplex PCR, and the TCRdb table lists in-frame clones only, not all of them. The sample lists 2 million to 2.5 million clones, around 90% occurring once. Regarding the study as a whole: Deeper or shallower sequencing was expected to change how clonotypes are shared among donors. Generally, estimated richness proved larger in naive subsets than it did in memory subsets. Researchers sampled blood only, noting tissue repertoires likely differ.

The sequence was collected from a man aged 18 to 35 in good health. Some clones in this sample may be carry-over from other donors' samples. The sample taken for sequencing was naive CD4+ T cells from PBMCs. Subset indicated: CD45RA+ positively selected. The V and J genes are TRBV11-2 and TRBJ1-5; no clear D. The CDR3 reads CASSLREDLPQHF. The CDR3 DNA follows: TGTGCCAGCAGCTTAAGGGAGGACCTGCCCCAGCATTTT.